This T cell receptor (beta chain) was found in a study of T cells in localized non-small cell lung cancer. Note on this clone: Its target is unknown.

Study conclusions and caveats: Owing to sequencing of a solitary tumor region, heterogeneity cannot be discounted. Density of T cells in blood, when higher, went with longer overall survival.

Data came from immunoSEQ multiplex PCR; TCRdb stores just in-frame clones and leaves some out. In the table there are under 35,000 clones, around 92% of which are singletons. This CDR3 contains 14 residues. The germline V gene has CDR1 SGHNT and CDR2 YYREEE (reference sequence). V lost 7 bases and J lost 0; bases outside the gene matches: 4. The gene calls are TRBV5-4 and TRBJ2-1, with TRBD2 matching over 7 bases. Material: peripheral blood mononuclear cells, obtained before any cancer treatment. The receptor's source is a woman aged 40 to 75 with stage III lung adenocarcinoma. CDR3 DNA sequence: TGTGCCAGCTCCGGGACTATCTCCTACAATGAGCAGTTCTTC. Its protein product is CASSGTISYNEQFF. The entire variable domain, with the rest obtained from reference TRBV5-4 and TRBJ2-1, is as follows: ETGVTQSPTHLIKTRGQQVTLRCSSQSGHNTVSWYQQALGQGPQFIFQYYREEENGRGNFPPRFSGLQFPNYSSELNVNALELDDSALYLCASSGTISYNEQFFGPGTRLTVL.